Listed below are T cell receptor beta chains from one sample, sequenced in a study of blood T cells in healthy people across ages. TCRdb independently ran MiXCR on the 5' RACE reads; one entry per CDR3 protein. Seen here are approximately 2,000,000 distinct CDR3 sequences, 30% to 40% observed once, and the top ten hold 23%. The sequenced material came from blood. The source is a human donor in good health. CDR3s include the opening cysteine and the closing phenylalanine or tryptophan. The D gene is left open where the match is weak. Some rows mark clone size as missing; the rest say once, few, many or name a class of expanded clone.

CDR3aa | CDR3nt | d_gene | j_gene | abundance | v_gene
CSARERGSSYNEQFF | TGCAGTGCTAGAGAACGCGGGAGCTCCTACAATGAGCAGTTCTTC | TRBD2 | TRBJ2-1 | many | TRBV20-1
CSVAGTGDEKLFF | TGCAGCGTGGCCGGGACAGGGGATGAAAAACTGTTTTTT | TRBD1 | TRBJ1-4 | . | TRBV29-1
CASGLVKWTQETQYF | TGCGCCAGCGGCTTGGTTAAATGGACGCAAGAGACCCAGTACTTC | . | TRBJ2-5 | . | TRBV5-1
CASSLLEPGTNEKLFF | TGTGCCAGCAGCTTATTAGAGCCAGGAACTAATGAAAAACTGTTTTTT | . | TRBJ1-4 | . | TRBV7-9
CASSLDRDRNEQFF | TGTGCCAGCAGCCTGGACAGGGATAGGAATGAGCAGTTCTTC | TRBD1 | TRBJ2-1 | . | TRBV7-3
CASSYGGPGQGAQPQHF | TGTGCCAGCAGTTACGGTGGACCGGGACAGGGGGCTCAGCCCCAGCATTTT | TRBD1 | TRBJ1-5 | . | TRBV6-2/TRBV6-3
CSVAFGGTEAFF | TGCAGCGTCGCTTTTGGAGGAACTGAAGCTTTCTTT | . | TRBJ1-1 | . | TRBV29-1
CASTVKETQYF | TGTGCCAGCACCGTTAAAGAGACCCAGTACTTC | . | TRBJ2-5 | few | TRBV2
CASRQEANYGYTF | TGTGCCAGCAGACAGGAAGCTAACTATGGCTACACCTTC | . | TRBJ1-2 | . | TRBV2
CASEKGGPSYYGYTF | TGTGCCAGCGAAAAAGGGGGCCCTTCCTACTATGGCTACACCTTC | TRBD1 | TRBJ1-2 | . | TRBV5-6
CASSVRVYYGYTF | TGTGCCAGCAGTGTCCGGGTCTACTATGGCTACACCTTC | . | TRBJ1-2 | . | TRBV12-3/TRBV12-4
CASSQERDRHGYTF | TGTGCCAGCAGCCAAGAGAGGGATCGGCATGGCTACACCTTC | . | TRBJ1-2 | . | TRBV4-2
CASSLGQGSIFLYNEQFF | TGTGCCAGCAGCTTAGGTCAGGGCAGCATCTTCCTCTACAATGAGCAGTTCTTC | . | TRBJ2-1 | . | TRBV7-9
CSARDPLNEQYF | TGCAGTGCTAGAGACCCACTAAACGAGCAGTACTTC | . | TRBJ2-7 | few | TRBV20-1
CASRPTGTSGVQFF | TGTGCCAGCAGACCCACCGGGACTAGCGGGGTTCAGTTCTTC | TRBD2 | TRBJ2-1 | . | TRBV6-2/TRBV6-3
CASSDGLDYADTQYF | TGTGCCAGCAGTGACGGACTAGACTATGCAGATACGCAGTATTTT | TRBD2 | TRBJ2-3 | . | TRBV2
CASSLLGSGTYEQYF | TGTGCCAGCAGCTTACTCGGTAGCGGGACCTACGAGCAGTACTTC | TRBD2 | TRBJ2-7 | few | TRBV5-5
CASSVGSGEKLFF | TGTGCCAGCAGCGTAGGTTCGGGGGAAAAACTGTTTTTT | . | TRBJ1-4 | . | TRBV9
CASSPGETQYF | TGTGCCAGCAGTCCAGGGGAGACCCAGTACTTC | . | TRBJ2-5 | many | TRBV18
CASRSDRALGAFF | TGTGCCAGCAGATCCGACAGGGCGCTTGGAGCTTTCTTT | TRBD1 | TRBJ1-1 | . | TRBV7-8
CASNHGVPDTQYF | TGTGCCAGCAACCACGGAGTCCCAGATACGCAGTATTTT | . | TRBJ2-3 | few | TRBV6-2/TRBV6-3
CATSDQSGGSYGYTF | TGTGCCACCAGTGACCAATCTGGCGGGAGCTATGGCTACACCTTC | . | TRBJ1-2 | few | TRBV24-1
CTSRVGTVYEQYF | TGTACCAGCAGAGTCGGGACAGTTTACGAGCAGTACTTC | TRBD1 | TRBJ2-7 | few | TRBV6-2/TRBV6-3
CTSSLPRGNERFF | TGTACCAGCAGTTTACCTAGGGGCAATGAGCGGTTCTTC | . | TRBJ2-1 | few | TRBV27
CSAPPQRGTDTQYF | TGCAGTGCTCCCCCCCAGCGGGGCACAGATACGCAGTATTTT | . | TRBJ2-3 | . | TRBV20-1
CASSLYLGTDTQYF | TGTGCCAGCAGCTTATATTTGGGGACAGATACGCAGTATTTT | . | TRBJ2-3 | . | TRBV11-2
CASSYLLARYNEQYF | TGTGCCAGCAGTTACTTACTAGCGAGGTACAATGAGCAGTACTTC | TRBD2 | TRBJ2-7 | . | TRBV6-2/TRBV6-3
CASRTLLDGAFF | TGTGCCAGCAGAACCCTCCTTGACGGCGCTTTCTTT | . | TRBJ1-1 | once | TRBV6-6
CASKGAPSTDTQYF | TGTGCCAGCAAGGGCGCCCCTAGCACAGATACGCAGTATTTT | . | TRBJ2-3 | . | TRBV6-5
CASGISGTSGENTDTQYF | TGTGCCAGCGGAATCTCCGGGACTAGCGGGGAAAACACAGATACGCAGTATTTT | TRBD2 | TRBJ2-3 | few | TRBV9
CASSLEKNRGHVNTEAFF | TGTGCCAGCAGCTTAGAAAAGAACAGGGGGCATGTGAACACTGAAGCTTTCTTT | TRBD1 | TRBJ1-1 | . | TRBV7-9
CASSQDIQGSYYGYTF | TGCGCCAGCAGCCAAGATATACAGGGAAGTTACTATGGCTACACCTTC | . | TRBJ1-2 | . | TRBV4-3
CASSLAGGEDEAFF | TGTGCCAGCAGCTTAGCGGGGGGGGAGGATGAAGCTTTCTTT | . | TRBJ1-1 | few | TRBV7-3
CASSLSGVRQPQHF | TGTGCCAGCAGTTTATCAGGGGTTCGGCAGCCCCAGCATTTT | . | TRBJ1-5 | few | TRBV28
CASSPPGGGREKLFF | TGTGCCAGCAGCCCCCCGGGAGGGGGCCGCGAAAAACTGTTTTTT | TRBD1 | TRBJ1-4 | . | TRBV6-6
CASSFGQGDIQYF | TGTGCCAGCAGCTTCGGACAGGGGGACATTCAGTACTTC | TRBD1 | TRBJ2-4 | many | TRBV7-2
CASSSGQAAREKLFF | TGTGCCAGCAGCTCTGGACAGGCGGCGAGGGAAAAACTGTTTTTT | TRBD1 | TRBJ1-4 | . | TRBV6-2/TRBV6-3
CASSYSRSRLDYEQYF | TGTGCCAGCAGTTACTCGAGAAGTAGGTTGGACTACGAGCAGTACTTC | . | TRBJ2-7 | few | TRBV6-2/TRBV6-3
CASSRPGLAVDTQYF | TGTGCCAGCAGTCGACCGGGACTTGCTGTAGATACGCAGTATTTT | . | TRBJ2-3 | . | TRBV6-5
CASSPSLAGNSYNEQFF | TGTGCCAGCAGCCCCAGTCTAGCGGGTAACTCCTACAATGAGCAGTTCTTC | TRBD2 | TRBJ2-1 | few | TRBV7-9
CASSYAFTGTRTYEQYF | TGTGCCAGCAGTTACGCCTTCACCGGGACACGGACCTACGAGCAGTACTTC | . | TRBJ2-7 | few | TRBV6-2/TRBV6-3
CASSFYMGVLFF | TGTGCCAGCAGCTTTTATATGGGAGTACTGTTTTTT | . | TRBJ1-4 | . | TRBV7-2
CASSLRTSKNEQFF | TGTGCCAGCAGTCTCCGGACTAGCAAGAATGAGCAGTTCTTC | TRBD2 | TRBJ2-1 | . | TRBV6-2/TRBV6-3
CSAPETGIYGYTF | TGCAGTGCCCCAGAGACAGGGATTTATGGCTACACCTTC | TRBD1 | TRBJ1-2 | . | TRBV20-1
CSARRGAAKETQYF | TGCAGTGCTAGAAGAGGCGCAGCCAAAGAGACCCAGTACTTC | . | TRBJ2-5 | few | TRBV20-1
CSATSMAFF | TGCAGTGCTACCAGTATGGCTTTCTTT | . | TRBJ1-1 | few | TRBV20-1
CAISSKQGARGETQYF | TGTGCCATCAGTAGTAAACAGGGGGCGAGGGGAGAGACCCAGTACTTC | TRBD1 | TRBJ2-5 | . | TRBV10-3
CASSFWLALYNEQFF | TGTGCCAGCAGTTTTTGGCTAGCTCTCTACAATGAGCAGTTCTTC | . | TRBJ2-1 | many | TRBV12-3/TRBV12-4
CASSPFLAGGYNEQFF | TGTGCCAGCAGCCCATTCCTAGCGGGGGGTTACAATGAGCAGTTCTTC | TRBD2 | TRBJ2-1 | . | TRBV3-1
CASSLVLAGDGYTF | TGTGCCAGCAGCCTAGTTCTTGCAGGGGATGGCTACACCTTC | . | TRBJ1-2 | . | TRBV7-9
CASLDRGLGYTF | TGTGCCAGCCTAGACAGGGGGCTTGGCTACACCTTC | TRBD1 | TRBJ1-2 | few | TRBV27
CASSFSTNGGYTF | TGTGCCAGCAGCTTTAGTACGAACGGAGGCTACACCTTC | . | TRBJ1-2 | few | TRBV9
CASRLLDRDYEQYF | TGTGCCAGCAGGCTACTGGACAGAGACTACGAGCAGTACTTC | . | TRBJ2-7 | . | TRBV2
CASSTARSQPQHF | TGTGCCAGCTCGACGGCCCGCAGTCAGCCCCAGCATTTT | . | TRBJ1-5 | few | TRBV6-5
CASSSPSSGAYNEQFF | TGTGCCAGCAGCTCCCCGTCTAGCGGGGCTTACAATGAGCAGTTCTTC | TRBD2 | TRBJ2-1 | once | TRBV7-2
CACSYADSSYNEQFF | TGTGCCTGCAGTTACGCGGACAGTTCCTACAATGAGCAGTTCTTC | . | TRBJ2-1 | few | TRBV27
CASSFRSLETQYF | TGCGCCAGCAGCTTTCGATCATTAGAGACCCAGTACTTC | . | TRBJ2-5 | . | TRBV5-1
CASSLLRGHEAFF | TGCGCCAGCAGCCTCCTCCGGGGTCATGAAGCTTTCTTT | . | TRBJ1-1 | . | TRBV5-1
CAGSSLIGAGVGDTQYF | TGTGCCGGCAGCTCCCTAATAGGGGCTGGGGTGGGAGATACGCAGTATTTT | . | TRBJ2-3 | . | TRBV5-5
CVSSWATGENTEAFF | TGTGTCAGCAGTTGGGCGACAGGGGAGAACACTGAAGCTTTCTTT | TRBD1 | TRBJ1-1 | . | TRBV12-3/TRBV12-4